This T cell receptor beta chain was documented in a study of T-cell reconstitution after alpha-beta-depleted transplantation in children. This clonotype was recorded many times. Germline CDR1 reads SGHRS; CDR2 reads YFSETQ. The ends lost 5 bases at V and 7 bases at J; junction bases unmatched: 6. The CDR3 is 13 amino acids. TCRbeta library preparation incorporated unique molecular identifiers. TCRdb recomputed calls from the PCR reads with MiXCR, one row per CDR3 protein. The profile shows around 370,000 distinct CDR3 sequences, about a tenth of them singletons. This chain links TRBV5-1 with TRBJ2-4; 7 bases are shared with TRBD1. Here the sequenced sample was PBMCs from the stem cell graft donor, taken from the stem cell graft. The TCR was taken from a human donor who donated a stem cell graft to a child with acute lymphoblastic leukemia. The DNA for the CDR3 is TGCGCCAGCAGACGGGACAGTGCGAACATTCAGTACTTC. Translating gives CASRRDSANIQYF.